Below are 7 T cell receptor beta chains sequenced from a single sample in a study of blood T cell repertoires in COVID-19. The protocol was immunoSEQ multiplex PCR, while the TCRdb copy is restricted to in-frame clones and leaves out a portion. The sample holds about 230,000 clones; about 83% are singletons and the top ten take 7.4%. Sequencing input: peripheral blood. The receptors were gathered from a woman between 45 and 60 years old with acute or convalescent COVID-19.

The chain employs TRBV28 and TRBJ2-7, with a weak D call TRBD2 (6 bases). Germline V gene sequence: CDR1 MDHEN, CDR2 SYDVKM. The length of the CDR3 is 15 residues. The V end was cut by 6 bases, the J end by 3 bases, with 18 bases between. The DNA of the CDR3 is TGTGCCAGCAGCCTTGGTGGTAGCGGTTACTACGAGCAGTACTTC. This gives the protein CASSLGGSGYYEQYF.

The CDR3 is CATNGGPLPQETQYF. CDR3 nucleotides: TGTGCCACCAACGGGGGACCCTTACCGCAAGAGACCCAGTACTTC. The V gene is TRBV24-1, the J gene TRBJ2-5, with a weak D call TRBD2 (6 bases). The CDR3 totals 15 residues. Per the germline V gene, CDR1 is KGHDR and CDR2 is SFDVKD. The V and J ends lost 8 bases and 2 bases respectively, with 17 bases between them.

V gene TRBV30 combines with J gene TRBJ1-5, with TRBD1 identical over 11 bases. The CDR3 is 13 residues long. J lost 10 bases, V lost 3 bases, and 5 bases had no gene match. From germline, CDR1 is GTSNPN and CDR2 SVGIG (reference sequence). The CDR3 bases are TGTGCCTGGAGGGAGGACAGGGGGCGACCCCAGCATTTT. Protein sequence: CAWREDRGRPQHF.

This CDR3 is CASRYRQGRDSPLHF. CDR3 in DNA: TGTGCCAGCAGATACCGACAGGGGCGAGATTCACCCCTCCACTTT. The chain couples TRBV27 to TRBJ1-6; 8 bases map to TRBD1. CDR3 size: 15 residues. The V gene end was trimmed by 6 bases and the J gene end by 8 bases; junction bases not matched to a gene: 9. Germline V gene data show CDR1 as MNHEY and CDR2 as SMNVEV (reference sequence).

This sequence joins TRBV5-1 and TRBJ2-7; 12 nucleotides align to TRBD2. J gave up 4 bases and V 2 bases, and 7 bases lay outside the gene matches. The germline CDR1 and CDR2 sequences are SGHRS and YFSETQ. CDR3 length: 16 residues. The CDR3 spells CASSFTSGRPNYEQYF. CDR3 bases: TGCGCCAGCAGCTTCACTAGCGGGAGGCCAAATTACGAGCAGTACTTC.

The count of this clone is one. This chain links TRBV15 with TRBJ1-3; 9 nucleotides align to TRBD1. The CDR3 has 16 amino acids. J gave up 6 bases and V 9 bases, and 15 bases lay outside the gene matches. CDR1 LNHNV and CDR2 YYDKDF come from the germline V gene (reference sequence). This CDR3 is CATKKGRDRAENTIYF. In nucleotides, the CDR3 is TGTGCCACTAAAAAAGGCAGGGACAGGGCTGAAAACACCATATATTTT.

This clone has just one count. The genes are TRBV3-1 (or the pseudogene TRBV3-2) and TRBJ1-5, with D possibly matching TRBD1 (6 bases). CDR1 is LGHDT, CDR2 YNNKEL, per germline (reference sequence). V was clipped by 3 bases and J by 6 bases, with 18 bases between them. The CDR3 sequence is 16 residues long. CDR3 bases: TGTGCCAGCAGCCAGCATCGACTACAGGGTGGTCAGCCCCAGCATTTT. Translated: CASSQHRLQGGQPQHF.